One sample yielded the 14 T cell receptor beta chains listed below, sequenced in a study of T cells in Graves' hyperthyroidism and ophthalmopathy (dated by TCRdb to between 2018 and 2021). The library was built by means of multiplex PCR. Instrument used: Illumina HiSeq 2000. TCR beta CDR3 regions were amplified from RNA transcripts. For the first round of RT-PCR on the TCR CDR3, the HTBI primer set was used together with the Qiagen OneStep RT-PCR kit. TCRdb reran the public reads through fastp at Q25 and MiXCR, keeping productive beta chains. Identical CDR3 proteins give one entry, which carries the most common genes and DNA. This sample has 530,000 or so distinct CDR3 sequences in its table, and approximately 24% of those were observed once. Around 11% of the sample is in the top ten clones. The sample was blood. Source of these receptors: a woman in her twenties or thirties with Graves' ophthalmopathy.

This clonotype has more than one count but fewer than ten. The chain recombines TRBV20-1 with TRBJ2-7; perhaps TRBD1 as D (5 bases). V lost 3 bases, J lost 2 bases, and 11 bases lay in between. The CDR3 extends over 13 amino acids. Per the germline V gene, CDR1 is DFQATT and CDR2 is SNEGSKA (reference sequence). The CDR3 reads CSASRGWAYEQYF. CDR3 sequence (DNA): TGCAGTGCTAGTAGGGGTTGGGCCTACGAGCAGTACTTC.

This clonotype was picked up many times. The V and J genes are TRBV20-1 and TRBJ1-3; D unresolved. The CDR3 contains 13 residues. CDR1 is DFQATT, CDR2 SNEGSKA, per germline (reference sequence). The V end lost 5 bases, the J end lost 2 bases, and 10 bases lay between the germline ends. CDR3 coding DNA: TGCAGTGCTTCGACCGAAACTGGAAACACCATATATTTT. This encodes CSASTETGNTIYF.

The chain joins TRBV28 to TRBJ2-5; no firm D call. Trimming removed 7 bases from V and 5 bases from J, with 11 bases in between. CDR3 size: 12 residues. In germline, CDR1 is MDHEN, CDR2 SYDVKM. Here the CDR3 reads CASNLRTETQYF. In DNA, the CDR3 is TGTGCCAGCAATCTCAGAACGGAGACCCAGTACTTC.

The sample holds many counts of this clonotype. The chain couples TRBV4-3 to TRBJ1-2; D gene ambiguous. V shed 0 bases and J shed 5 bases, with 13 bases lying between them. This CDR3 region has 15 residues. The germline V gene has CDR1 LGHNA and CDR2 YSLEER. The CDR3 here is CASSQERLSGYGYTF. The CDR3 region has the DNA TGCGCCAGCAGCCAAGAGAGGCTGTCCGGATATGGCTACACCTTC.

The sample holds many counts of this clonotype. The V call is TRBV2, the J call TRBJ1-2; possibly TRBD1 for D (6 bases). The CDR3 runs to 13 residues. The V end was cut by 4 bases, the J end by 6 bases, with 12 bases between. The germline gives CDR1 SNHLY, CDR2 FYNNEI. The CDR3 DNA reads TGTGCCAGCAGTGGTGGGTCAGGGGATGGCTACACCTTC. Amino acids: CASSGGSGDGYTF.

This clonotype was detected ten times or more. The CDR3 nucleotides are TGTGCCAGCAGTTTCCAGGCGGATTCCTATGGCTACACCTTC. Its protein is CASSFQADSYGYTF. The V call is TRBV12-3 or TRBV12-4, the J call TRBJ1-2, with D uncertain. V was pared by 3 bases and J by 4 bases, with 12 bases between. This CDR3 has 14 residues.

The chain combines TRBV12-3 or TRBV12-4 with TRBJ2-5, with 7 bases identical to TRBD1. Trimming removed 6 bases from V and 1 base from J; junction bases left unmatched: 8. This CDR3 is built from 15 residues. The CDR3: CASSKTDRVQETQYF. CDR3 nucleotide sequence: TGTGCCAGCAGCAAAACAGACAGGGTCCAAGAGACCCAGTACTTC.

This chain joins TRBV6-1 and TRBJ2-7; no firm D call. V was trimmed by 11 bases and J by 5 bases, leaving 22 bases between them. This CDR3 contains 14 residues. The germline V gene has CDR1 MNHNS and CDR2 SASEGT. CDR3 DNA sequence: TGTGCCGCTAGTGACGGTCGTATGGACGACGAGCAGTACTTC. It is translated as CAASDGRMDDEQYF.

The gene calls are TRBV19 and TRBJ1-5, with a tentative D call TRBD1 (6 bases). In germline, CDR1 is LNHDA, CDR2 SQIVND (reference sequence). Between the trimmed V and J ends, which lost 5 bases and 6 bases, there was a span of 17 bases. This CDR3 has 15 amino acids. CDR3 DNA sequence: TGTGCCAGTAGTGCGCGCAGGGGTGTGGTTCAGCCCCAGCATTTT. It specifies CASSARRGVVQPQHF.

This clonotype appeared many times. The chain has TRBV6-2 or TRBV6-3 and TRBJ2-7; D gene uncertain. The germline CDR1 and CDR2 sequences are MNHEY and SVGEGT. The CDR3 runs to 12 residues. The V and J ends lost 5 bases and 0 bases respectively, with 5 bases between them. The CDR3 loop is CASSPNSYEQYF. The CDR3 DNA reads TGTGCCAGCAGTCCAAACTCCTACGAGCAGTACTTC.

The sample holds many counts of this clonotype. This chain links TRBV19 with TRBJ2-5; D might be TRBD2 (6 bases). The CDR3 runs to 13 residues. Germline assignment: CDR1 LNHDA and CDR2 SQIVND (reference sequence). Trimming removed 6 bases at V and 2 bases at J, with 10 bases between. As DNA, the CDR3 is TGTGCCAGTAGAATGCGGGGTCAAGAGACCCAGTACTTC. It is translated as CASRMRGQETQYF.

The chain employs TRBV4-2 and TRBJ1-5, with TRBD1 matching over 7 bases. CDR1 and CDR2 (germline): LGHNA, YNFKEQ. The V segment lost 4 bases and the J segment 5 bases; nucleotides outside the gene matches: 11. The length of the CDR3 is 16 residues. This CDR3 is CASSLPGTARYQPQHF. As DNA, the CDR3 is TGTGCCAGCAGCCTTCCCGGGACAGCGCGGTATCAGCCCCAGCATTTT.

This clonotype was counted ten times or more. Its ends do not fully match the called genes, so a read error is possible. The chain uses TRBV10-3 and TRBJ1-1; 11 positions agree with TRBD1. Germline V CDR1 and CDR2: ENHRY, SYGVKD. The CDR3 contains 15 residues. The CDR3 region is CAIRPGQGANIEAFF. CDR3 sequence (DNA): TGTGCCATCAGGCCCGGACAGGGGGCAAACATTGAAGCTTTCTTT.

This clonotype was seen a few times. V usage is TRBV11-2 and J usage is TRBJ2-2; D is perhaps TRBD2 (5 bases). The germline CDR1 and CDR2 sequences are SGHAT and FQNNGV. This CDR3 has 17 amino acids. V gave up 0 bases and J gave up 6 bases, with 17 bases separating them. The CDR3 loop is CASSLDPFGGGPGELFF. The DNA for the CDR3 is TGTGCCAGCAGCTTAGACCCATTCGGTGGAGGTCCCGGGGAGCTGTTTTTT.